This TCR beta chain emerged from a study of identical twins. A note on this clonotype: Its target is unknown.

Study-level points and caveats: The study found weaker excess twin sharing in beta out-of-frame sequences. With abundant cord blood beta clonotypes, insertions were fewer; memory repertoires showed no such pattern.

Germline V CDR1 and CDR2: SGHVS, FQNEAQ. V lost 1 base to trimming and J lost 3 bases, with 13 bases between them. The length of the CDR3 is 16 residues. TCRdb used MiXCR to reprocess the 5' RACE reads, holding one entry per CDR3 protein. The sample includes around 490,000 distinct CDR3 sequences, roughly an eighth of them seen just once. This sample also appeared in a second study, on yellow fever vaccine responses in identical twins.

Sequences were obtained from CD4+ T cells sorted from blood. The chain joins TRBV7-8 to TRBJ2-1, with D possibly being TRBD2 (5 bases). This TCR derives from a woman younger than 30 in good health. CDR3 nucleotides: TGTGCCAGCAGCTTAGTGGGCGGAGGTTACTACAATGAGCAGTTCTTC. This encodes CASSLVGGGYYNEQFF.